The 24 T cell receptor beta chains below come from one sample, sequenced in a study of beta chain features in type 1 diabetes. Study-wide findings and caveats: TCRB CDR3 length was moderately but significantly reduced in all four CD4+ subsets of Type 1 diabetes patients.

These receptors' antigens are unknown. Isolated RNA was reverse transcribed in full, so expressed TCRB transcripts were sequenced. Sequenced by immunoSEQ multiplex PCR; TCRdb stores in-frame clones only, minus some. The sample includes about 160,000 clones, around 8.3% of them seen just once. Sequencing was done on a sample of central memory CD4+ T cells from blood. These receptors all stem from a woman in her late teens or twenties with type 1 diabetes.

There are a few counts of this clone. The V and J genes are TRBV7-9 and TRBJ2-1; TRBD2 matches at 8 bases. Germline trimming cut 1 base from V and 6 bases from J; bases unmatched to any gene: 2. This CDR3 comprises 14 residues. CDR1 is SEHNR, CDR2 FQNEAQ, per germline (reference sequence). Here the CDR3 reads CASSLGTSSNEQFF. The CDR3 DNA reads TGTGCCAGCAGCTTAGGGACTAGCTCCAATGAGCAGTTCTTC.

The chain joins TRBV14 to TRBJ2-7; D is unclear. The CDR3 is made up of 15 amino acids. CDR1 is SGHDN, CDR2 FVKESK, per germline. Trimming removed 0 bases from V and 0 bases from J, with 9 bases in between. CDR3 loop: CASSQEDGRSYEQYF. Here the CDR3 DNA reads TGTGCCAGCAGCCAAGAAGATGGCCGCTCCTACGAGCAGTACTTC.

The rearrangement uses TRBV4-2 and TRBJ2-3; TRBD1 agrees at 7 bases. The CDR3 runs 15 residues. Germline CDR1 and CDR2: LGHNA and YNFKEQ. With 0 bases clipped from V and 2 bases from J, the junction kept 2 bases outside the gene matches. DNA for the CDR3: TGTGCCAGCAGCCAAGATGGGACAGCCACAGATACGCAGTATTTT. Translating it yields CASSQDGTATDTQYF.

There are a few counts of this clone. This chain joins TRBV11-2 and TRBJ2-2; D is perhaps TRBD1 (6 bases). From germline, CDR1 is SGHAT and CDR2 FQNNGV. V lost 2 bases and J lost 6, with 10 bases in between. This CDR3 is 14 amino acids long. The CDR3: CASSLQGFAGELFF. Written as DNA, the CDR3 is TGTGCCAGCAGCTTACAGGGGTTCGCCGGGGAGCTGTTTTTT.

This clone came up a few times. CDR3 amino acids: CAISEFASGTRSEQFF. The CDR3 coding sequence is TGTGCCATCAGTGAGTTCGCTAGCGGAACAAGAAGTGAGCAGTTCTTC. The chain employs TRBV10-3 and TRBJ2-1; TRBD2 agrees at 7 bases. This CDR3 comprises 16 residues. Unmatched junction bases numbered 12, after V lost 1 base and J lost 9 bases. Germline loops: CDR1 ENHRY, CDR2 SYGVKD.

The V gene is TRBV7-2, the J gene TRBJ2-7, with TRBD2 matching 8 bases. V lost 6 bases to trimming and J lost 2 bases; unmatched junction nucleotides: 6. The CDR3 spans 14 residues. CDR1 is SGHTA and CDR2 is FQGNSA in the germline V gene. CDR3 amino acids: CASRITSGPYEQYF. The CDR3 DNA reads TGTGCCAGCAGAATCACTAGCGGACCCTACGAGCAGTACTTC.

The V gene is TRBV19, the J gene TRBJ1-2; 7 bases align to TRBD1. Germline CDR1 is LNHDA and CDR2 is SQIVND (reference sequence). V lost 3 bases to trimming and J lost 1 base; unmatched junction nucleotides: 5. The CDR3 length is 15 residues. The CDR3 sequence is CASSIPGQVNYGYTF. DNA for the CDR3: TGTGCCAGTAGTATCCCCGGACAGGTTAACTATGGCTACACCTTC.

This clone has at least ten counts. The chain couples TRBV7-9 to TRBJ2-3, with D perhaps matching TRBD2 (6 bases). This CDR3 comprises 14 residues. V lost 7 bases and J 0 bases, leaving 11 bases between the germline ends. Germline V gene data show CDR1 as SEHNR and CDR2 as FQNEAQ (reference sequence). This CDR3 is CASTRSGSTDTQYF. As DNA, the CDR3 is TGTGCCAGCACCAGGAGCGGGAGCACAGATACGCAGTATTTT.

Points on this clone: Other DNA sequences in the sample encode the same CDR3. V gene TRBV30 combines with J gene TRBJ1-2; no firm D call. The CDR3 is 13 amino acids. Germline loops: CDR1 GTSNPN, CDR2 SVGIG (reference sequence). With 0 bases removed from V and 4 bases from J, the gap between germline ends came to 9 bases. This CDR3 is CAWSVGPPYGYTF. The CDR3 bases are TGTGCCTGGAGTGTCGGTCCCCCCTATGGCTACACCTTC.

This rearrangement joins TRBV20-1 to TRBJ2-2; D unresolved. This CDR3 has 8 amino acids. Per the germline V gene, CDR1 is DFQATT and CDR2 is SNEGSKA (reference sequence). The V and J ends lost 6 bases and 13 bases respectively, with 6 bases between them. The CDR3 sequence is CSAGGLFF. Written as DNA, the CDR3 is TGCAGTGCCGGCGGGCTGTTTTTT.

V is TRBV10-3 and J is TRBJ1-6; maybe TRBD1 (5 bases). The CDR3 has 13 amino acids. The germline V and J ends were trimmed by 10 bases and 7 bases, with 14 bases remaining between them. Germline loops: CDR1 ENHRY, CDR2 SYGVKD. CDR3 amino acids: CATRGGKNSPLHF. The DNA for the CDR3 is TGTGCCACCCGGGGGGGAAAAAATTCACCCCTCCACTTT.

The V and J genes are TRBV5-6 and TRBJ2-7; D is perhaps TRBD2 (6 bases). This CDR3 contains 14 residues. The germline gives CDR1 SGHDT, CDR2 YYEEEE. The V and J ends lost 7 bases and 2 bases respectively, with 16 bases between them. The CDR3 DNA sequence: TGTGCCAGCGCCCCGGCGAGACTAGCCTACGAGCAGTACTTC. Protein: CASAPARLAYEQYF.

This clone was counted only a few times. The chain employs TRBV5-6 and TRBJ2-2; tentatively, D is TRBD2 (6 bases). This CDR3 comprises 17 residues. In germline, CDR1 is SGHDT, CDR2 YYEEEE. Trimming shortened V by 7 bases and J by 5 bases, and 24 bases separated the two germline ends. CDR3 coding DNA: TGTGCCAGCTCAACCCCCGCGGCGTCGGGGAGGACCGGGGAGCTGTTTTTT. Protein sequence: CASSTPAASGRTGELFF. Full variable domain (missing parts from reference TRBV5-6 and TRBJ2-2): DAGVTQSPTHLIKTRGQQVTLRCSPKSGHDTVSWYQQALGQGPQFIFQYYEEEERQRGNFPDRFSGHQFPNYSSELNVNALLLGDSALYLCASSTPAASGRTGELFFGEGSRLTVL.

A few counts support this clone. The V call is TRBV29-1, the J call TRBJ2-7, with D hard to call. The CDR3 runs 13 residues. V lost 8 bases, J lost 4 bases, and 18 bases lay in between. Germline loops: CDR1 SQVTM, CDR2 ANQGSEA. This CDR3 is CSTSLSESYEQYF. The CDR3, as DNA: TGCAGCACATCCCTTTCGGAGTCGTACGAGCAGTACTTC.

The CDR3 is CAISERGYEQYF. The CDR3 DNA reads TGTGCCATCAGTGAGAGGGGGTACGAGCAGTACTTC. V and J are TRBV10-3 and TRBJ2-7; a possible D gene is TRBD1 (6 bases). This CDR3 comprises 12 residues. V lost 2 bases, J lost 4 bases, and 6 bases lay in between. Germline V CDR1 and CDR2: ENHRY, SYGVKD.

The rearrangement uses TRBV9 and TRBJ2-3, with D perhaps matching TRBD2 (5 bases). CDR1 is SGDLS and CDR2 is YYNGEE in the germline V gene. This CDR3 region has 15 residues. Trimming pared 2 bases from V and 5 bases from J, leaving 15 bases between. The CDR3: CASSVSGTKVDTQYF. The CDR3 nucleotides are TGTGCCAGCAGCGTGAGCGGTACGAAAGTAGATACGCAGTATTTT. The variable domain in full, with the rest retrieved from reference TRBV9 and TRBJ2-3, is DSGVTQTPKHLITATGQRVTLRCSPRSGDLSVYWYQQSLDQGLQFLIQYYNGEERAKGNILERFSAQQFPDLHSELNLSSLELGDSALYFCASSVSGTKVDTQYFGPGTRLTVL.

The rearrangement joins TRBV2 to TRBJ1-2; possibly TRBD1 for D (5 bases). The V gene lost 6 bases and the J gene lost 8 bases, with 19 bases spanning the gap. CDR1 SNHLY and CDR2 FYNNEI come from the germline V gene. The CDR3 covers 14 residues. The CDR3 coding sequence is TGTGCCAGCAGGGGAGACGGGGACTATGGAGGCTACACCTTC. Amino acids: CASRGDGDYGGYTF.

This chain joins TRBV29-1 and TRBJ2-3; 9 bases match TRBD1. Germline loops: CDR1 SQVTM, CDR2 ANQGSEA. V lost 6 bases and J lost 2; bases outside the gene matches: 15. This CDR3 is 17 amino acids long. In DNA form, the CDR3 reads TGCAGCGTCGCCCTGTGGAAGGACAGGGGCACCACAGATACGCAGTATTTT. Translated: CSVALWKDRGTTDTQYF.

The V and J genes are TRBV19 and TRBJ1-3; the D is unclear. The CDR3 has 14 residues. The germline V gene has CDR1 LNHDA and CDR2 SQIVND (reference sequence). The V and J ends lost 4 bases and 0 bases respectively, with 7 bases between them. The CDR3 is CASSTRDSGNTIYF. The CDR3 DNA reads TGTGCCAGTAGTACACGGGACTCTGGAAACACCATATATTTT.

The chain combines TRBV27 with TRBJ2-1; 8 bases line up with TRBD2. CDR1 is MNHEY, CDR2 SMNVEV, per germline (reference sequence). V gave up 5 bases and J gave up 9 bases; unmatched junction bases: 9. CDR3 size: 14 residues. For the CDR3, the DNA is TGTGCCAGCAGTAGACCGGGAGGGTCGGGTGAGCAGTTCTTC. It encodes CASSRPGGSGEQFF.

This chain uses TRBV15 with TRBJ1-2; TRBD1 might be the D (6 bases). V was pared by 5 bases and J by 4 bases, with 14 bases between. The CDR3 runs to 14 residues. Germline CDR1 is LNHNV and CDR2 is YYDKDF (reference sequence). The CDR3 DNA follows: TGTGCCACCAGCGCCTCCAGGGACATCTATGGCTACACCTTC. Protein: CATSASRDIYGYTF.

The chain joins TRBV27 to TRBJ2-5; 7 nucleotides match TRBD1. Germline assignment: CDR1 MNHEY and CDR2 SMNVEV (reference sequence). The CDR3 loop spans 13 amino acids. Losses at the gene ends were 5 bases for V and 4 bases for J; bases not matched to a gene: 4. CDR3 amino acids: CASSPDRAETQYF. CDR3 bases: TGTGCCAGCAGTCCAGACAGGGCAGAGACCCAGTACTTC.

The chain employs TRBV7-2 and TRBJ2-5, with a weak D call TRBD2 (6 bases). Per germline, CDR1 SGHTA and CDR2 FQGNSA. V was pared by 6 bases and J by 3 bases, with 11 bases between. This CDR3 contains 13 residues. The CDR3 nucleotides read TGTGCCAGCAGTGATGGGGGGAAAGAGACCCAGTACTTC. Its translation: CASSDGGKETQYF.

In this sample, this clone turned up a few times. V is TRBV4-1 and J is TRBJ2-3; D may be TRBD2 (6 bases). CDR1 MGHRA and CDR2 YSYEKL come from the germline V gene. The V and J ends lost 0 bases and 4 bases respectively, with 11 bases between them. The CDR3 has 15 residues. DNA for the CDR3: TGCGCCAGCAGCCAAGATGGAGGGTACGCAGATACGCAGTATTTT. It codes for CASSQDGGYADTQYF.